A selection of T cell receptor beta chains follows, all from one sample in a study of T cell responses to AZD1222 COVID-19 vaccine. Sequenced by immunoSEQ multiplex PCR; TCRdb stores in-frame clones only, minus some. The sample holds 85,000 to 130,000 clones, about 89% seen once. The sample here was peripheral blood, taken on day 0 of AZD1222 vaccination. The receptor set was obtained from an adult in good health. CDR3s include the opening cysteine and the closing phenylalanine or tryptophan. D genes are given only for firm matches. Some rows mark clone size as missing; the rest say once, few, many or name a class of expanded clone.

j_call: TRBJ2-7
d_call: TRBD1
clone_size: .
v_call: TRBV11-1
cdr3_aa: CASSLEDRAAEQYF
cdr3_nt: TGTGCCAGCAGCTTAGAGGACAGGGCGGCCGAGCAGTACTTC

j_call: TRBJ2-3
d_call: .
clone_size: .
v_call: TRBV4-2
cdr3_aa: CASSQDRASADTQYF
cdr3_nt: TGTGCCAGCAGCCAAGATCGTGCTAGCGCAGATACGCAGTATTTT

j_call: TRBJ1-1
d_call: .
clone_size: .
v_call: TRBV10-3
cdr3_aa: CAISAGGRDTEAFF
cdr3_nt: TGTGCCATCTCCGCAGGAGGGAGGGACACTGAAGCTTTCTTT

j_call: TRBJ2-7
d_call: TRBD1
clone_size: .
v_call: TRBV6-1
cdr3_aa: CASSDTPGQGSYEQYF
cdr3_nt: TGTGCCAGCAGTGACACCCCGGGACAGGGGTCCTACGAGCAGTACTTC

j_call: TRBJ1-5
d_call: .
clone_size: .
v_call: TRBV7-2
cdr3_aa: CASSSNNQPQHF
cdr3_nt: TGTGCCAGCAGCTCGAATAATCAGCCCCAGCATTTT

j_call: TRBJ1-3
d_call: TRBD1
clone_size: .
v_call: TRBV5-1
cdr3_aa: CASSAAGGSVSGNTIYF
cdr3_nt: TGCGCCAGCAGTGCTGCAGGGGGATCTGTCTCTGGAAACACCATATATTTT

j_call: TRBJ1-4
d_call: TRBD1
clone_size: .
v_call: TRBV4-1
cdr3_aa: CASSQAPTGQGSNEKLFF
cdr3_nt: TGCGCCAGCAGCCAAGCGCCGACGGGACAGGGTAGTAATGAAAAACTGTTTTTT

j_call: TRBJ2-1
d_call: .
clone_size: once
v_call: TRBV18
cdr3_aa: CASSLAQSYNEQFF
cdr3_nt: TGTGCCAGCTCACTAGCGCAATCCTACAATGAGCAGTTCTTC

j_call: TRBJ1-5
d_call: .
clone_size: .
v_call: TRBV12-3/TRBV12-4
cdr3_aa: CASGYQPQHF
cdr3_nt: TGTGCCAGCGGTTATCAGCCCCAGCATTTT

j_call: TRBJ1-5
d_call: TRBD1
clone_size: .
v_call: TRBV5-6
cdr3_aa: CASSSDRGDSNQPQHF
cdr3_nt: TGTGCCAGCAGCTCTGACAGGGGGGATAGCAATCAGCCCCAGCATTTT

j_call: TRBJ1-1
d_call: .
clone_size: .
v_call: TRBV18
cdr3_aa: CASSPGFDTEAFF
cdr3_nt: TGTGCCAGCTCCCCAGGATTCGACACTGAAGCTTTCTTT

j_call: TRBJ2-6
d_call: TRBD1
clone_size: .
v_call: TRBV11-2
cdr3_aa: CASSLDPGTDSGANVLTF
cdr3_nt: TGTGCCAGCAGCTTAGATCCCGGGACAGACTCTGGGGCCAACGTCCTGACTTTC

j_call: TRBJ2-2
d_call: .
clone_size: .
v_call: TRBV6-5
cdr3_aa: CASSFDNANTGELFF
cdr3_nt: TGTGCCAGCAGCTTTGATAACGCGAACACCGGGGAGCTGTTTTTT

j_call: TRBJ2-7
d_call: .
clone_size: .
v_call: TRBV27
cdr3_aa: CASKLQGAPYEQYF
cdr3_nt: TGTGCCAGCAAACTTCAGGGAGCTCCCTACGAGCAGTACTTC

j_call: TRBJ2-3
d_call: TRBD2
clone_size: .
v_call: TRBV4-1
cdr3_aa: CASSQIAGLASADTQYF
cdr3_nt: TGCGCCAGCAGCCAAATCGCGGGACTAGCGAGCGCAGATACGCAGTATTTT

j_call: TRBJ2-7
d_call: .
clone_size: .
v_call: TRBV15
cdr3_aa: CATSKPPGTSTPLEQYF
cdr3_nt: TGTGCCACCAGCAAACCTCCCGGGACAAGCACGCCTTTAGAGCAGTACTTC

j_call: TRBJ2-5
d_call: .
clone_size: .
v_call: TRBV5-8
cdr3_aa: CASSFSGAETQYF
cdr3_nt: TGTGCCAGCAGCTTTTCTGGGGCAGAGACCCAGTACTTC

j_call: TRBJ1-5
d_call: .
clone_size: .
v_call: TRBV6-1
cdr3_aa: CASSEQLWQPQHF
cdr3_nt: TGTGCCAGCAGTGAACAGCTCTGGCAGCCCCAGCATTTT

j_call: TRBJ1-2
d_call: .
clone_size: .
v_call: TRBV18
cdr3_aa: CASSPDGNYGYTF
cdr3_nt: TGTGCCAGCTCACCCGACGGTAACTATGGCTACACCTTC

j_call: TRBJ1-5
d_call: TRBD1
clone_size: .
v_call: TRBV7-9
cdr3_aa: CASSLGRGNNQPQHF
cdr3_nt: TGTGCCAGCAGCTTAGGCAGGGGGAACAATCAGCCCCAGCATTTT

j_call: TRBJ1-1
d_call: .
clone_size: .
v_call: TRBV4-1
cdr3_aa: CASSQGDNRVNTEAFF
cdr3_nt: TGCGCCAGCAGCCAAGGTGACAACAGGGTGAACACTGAAGCTTTCTTT

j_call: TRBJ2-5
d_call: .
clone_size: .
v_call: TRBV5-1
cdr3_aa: CASSLRTQGQQETQYF
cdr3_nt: TGCGCCAGCAGCTTAAGGACACAGGGACAACAAGAGACCCAGTACTTC

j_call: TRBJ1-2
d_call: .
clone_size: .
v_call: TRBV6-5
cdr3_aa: CASTNHGGLDYGYTF
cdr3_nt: TGTGCCAGCACTAACCACGGGGGTTTGGACTATGGCTACACCTTC

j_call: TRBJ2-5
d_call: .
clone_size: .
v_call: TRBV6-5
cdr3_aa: CASRRQNQETQYF
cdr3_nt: TGTGCCAGCAGAAGACAGAACCAAGAGACCCAGTACTTC

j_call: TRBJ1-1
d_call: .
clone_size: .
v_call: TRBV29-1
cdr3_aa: CSVYRVGEAFF
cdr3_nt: TGCAGCGTTTACAGGGTAGGTGAAGCTTTCTTT

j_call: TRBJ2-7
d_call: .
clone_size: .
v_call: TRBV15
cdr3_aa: CATSRERSTYEQYF
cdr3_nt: TGTGCCACCAGCAGAGAACGATCTACCTACGAGCAGTACTTC

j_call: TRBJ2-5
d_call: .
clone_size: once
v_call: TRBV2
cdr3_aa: CASSDEFEETQYF
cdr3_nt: TGTGCCAGCAGTGACGAGTTTGAGGAGACCCAGTACTTC

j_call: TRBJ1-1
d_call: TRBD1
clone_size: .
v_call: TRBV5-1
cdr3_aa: CASRSGTVDSTEAFF
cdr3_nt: TGCGCCAGCAGATCCGGGACAGTCGACTCCACTGAAGCTTTCTTT

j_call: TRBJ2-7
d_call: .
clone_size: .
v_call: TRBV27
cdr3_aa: CASSNQGWYEQYF
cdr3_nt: TGTGCCAGCAGTAATCAGGGCTGGTACGAGCAGTACTTC

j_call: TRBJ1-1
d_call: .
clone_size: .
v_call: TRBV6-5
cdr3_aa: CASSGQIIMNTEAFF
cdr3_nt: TGTGCCAGCAGCGGACAGATAATAATGAACACTGAAGCTTTCTTT

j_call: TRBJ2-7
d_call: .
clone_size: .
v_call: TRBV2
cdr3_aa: CASSEWVQGDEQYF
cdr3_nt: TGTGCCAGCAGTGAATGGGTGCAGGGAGACGAGCAGTACTTC

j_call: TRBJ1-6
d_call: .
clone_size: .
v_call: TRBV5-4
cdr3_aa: CASSLVGTFNSPLHF
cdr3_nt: TGTGCCAGCAGCTTGGTGGGGACCTTCAATTCACCCCTCCACTTT

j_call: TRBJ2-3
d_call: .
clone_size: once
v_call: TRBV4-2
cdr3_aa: CASSQERVDTQYF
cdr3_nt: TGTGCCAGCAGCCAAGAGCGTGTTGATACGCAGTATTTT